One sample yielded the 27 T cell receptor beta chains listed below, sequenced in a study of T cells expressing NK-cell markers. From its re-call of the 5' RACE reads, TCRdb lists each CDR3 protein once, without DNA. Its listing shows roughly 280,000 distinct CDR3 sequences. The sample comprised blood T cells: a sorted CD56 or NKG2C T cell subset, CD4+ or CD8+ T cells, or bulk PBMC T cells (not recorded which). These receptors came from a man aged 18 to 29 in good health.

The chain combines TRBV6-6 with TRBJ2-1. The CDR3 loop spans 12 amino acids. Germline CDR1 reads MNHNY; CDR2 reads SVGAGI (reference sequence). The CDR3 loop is CASSYSLGEQFF.

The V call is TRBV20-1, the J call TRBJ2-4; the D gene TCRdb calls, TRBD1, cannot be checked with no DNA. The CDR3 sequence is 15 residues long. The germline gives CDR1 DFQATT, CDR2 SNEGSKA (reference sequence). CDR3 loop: CSANQAMTGENIQYF.

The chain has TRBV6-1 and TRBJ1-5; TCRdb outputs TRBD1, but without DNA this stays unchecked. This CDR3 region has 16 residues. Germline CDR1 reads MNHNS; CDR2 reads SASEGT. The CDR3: CASRPHNRGGNQPQHF.

This CDR3 is CASREGGTEAEKLFF. This chain connects TRBV12-3 or TRBV12-4 to TRBJ1-4; lacking DNA, the TRBD1 call made by TCRdb goes unchecked. The CDR3 sequence is 15 residues long.

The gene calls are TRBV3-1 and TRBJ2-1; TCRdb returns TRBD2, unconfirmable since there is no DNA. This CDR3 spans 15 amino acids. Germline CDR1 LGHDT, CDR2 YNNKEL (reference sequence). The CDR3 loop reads CASSDRLAGVYEQFF.

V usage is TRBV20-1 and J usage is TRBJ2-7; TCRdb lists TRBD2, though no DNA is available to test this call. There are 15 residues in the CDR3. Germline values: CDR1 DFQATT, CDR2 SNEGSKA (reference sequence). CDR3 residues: CSARQGGSDTYEQYF.

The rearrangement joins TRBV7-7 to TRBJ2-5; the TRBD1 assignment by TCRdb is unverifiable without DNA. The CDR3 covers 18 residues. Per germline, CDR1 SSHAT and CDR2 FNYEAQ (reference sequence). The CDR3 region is CASSLVVQGASIQETQYF.

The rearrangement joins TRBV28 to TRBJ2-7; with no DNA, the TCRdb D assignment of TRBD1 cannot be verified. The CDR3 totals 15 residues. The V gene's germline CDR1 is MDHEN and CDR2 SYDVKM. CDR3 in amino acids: CASSFPRVGTYEQYF.

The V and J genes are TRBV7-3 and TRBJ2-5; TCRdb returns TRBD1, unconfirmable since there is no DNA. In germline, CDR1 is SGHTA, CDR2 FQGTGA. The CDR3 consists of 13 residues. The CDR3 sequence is CASSPSGVQTQYF.

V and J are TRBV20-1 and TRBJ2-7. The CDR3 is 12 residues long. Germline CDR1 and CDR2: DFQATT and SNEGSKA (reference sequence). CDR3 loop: CSAKVLGNEQYF.

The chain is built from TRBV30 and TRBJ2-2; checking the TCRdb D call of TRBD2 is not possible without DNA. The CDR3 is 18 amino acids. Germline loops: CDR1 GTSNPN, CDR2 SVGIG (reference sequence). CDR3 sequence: CAWSVWISGSKNTGELFF. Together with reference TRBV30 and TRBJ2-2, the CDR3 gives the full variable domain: SQTIHQWPATLVQPVGSPLSLECTVEGTSNPNLYWYRQAAGRGLQLLFYSVGIGQISSEVPQNLSASRPQDRQFILSSKKLLLSDSGFYLCAWSVWISGSKNTGELFFGEGSRLTVL.

The CDR3 is CASSRPGQLVEPQHF. V usage is TRBV12-3 or TRBV12-4 and J usage is TRBJ1-5; TCRdb selects TRBD1, and the lack of DNA leaves this call unchecked. The CDR3 runs to 15 residues.

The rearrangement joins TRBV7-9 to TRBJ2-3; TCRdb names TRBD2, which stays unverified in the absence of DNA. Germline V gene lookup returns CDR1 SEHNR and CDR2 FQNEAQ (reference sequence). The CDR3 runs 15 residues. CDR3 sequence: CASSLVSGLSDTQYF.

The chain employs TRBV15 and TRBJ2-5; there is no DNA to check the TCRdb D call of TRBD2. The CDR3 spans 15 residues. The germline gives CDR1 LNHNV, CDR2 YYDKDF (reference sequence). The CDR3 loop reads CATSGRLAWRETQYF.

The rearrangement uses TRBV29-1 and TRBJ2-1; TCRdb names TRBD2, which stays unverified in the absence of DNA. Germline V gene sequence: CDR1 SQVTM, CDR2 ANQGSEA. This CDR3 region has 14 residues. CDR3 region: CSVDGIAGGDEQFF.

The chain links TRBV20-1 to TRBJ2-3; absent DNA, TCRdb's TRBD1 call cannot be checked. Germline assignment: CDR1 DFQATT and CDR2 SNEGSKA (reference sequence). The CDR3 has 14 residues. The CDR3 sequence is CSATGGKGTDTQYF.

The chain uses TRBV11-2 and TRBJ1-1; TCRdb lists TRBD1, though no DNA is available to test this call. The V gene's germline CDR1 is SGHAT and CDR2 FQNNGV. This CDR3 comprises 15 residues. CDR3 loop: CASSPGDRGNTEAFF.

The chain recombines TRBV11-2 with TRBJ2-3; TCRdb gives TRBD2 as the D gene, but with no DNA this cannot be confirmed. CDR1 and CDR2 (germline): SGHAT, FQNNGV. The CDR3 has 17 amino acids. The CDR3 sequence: CASSLDSVGLFTDTQYF.

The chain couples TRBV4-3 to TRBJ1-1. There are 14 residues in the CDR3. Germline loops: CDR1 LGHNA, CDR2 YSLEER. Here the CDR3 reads CASTDDLGDTEAFF.

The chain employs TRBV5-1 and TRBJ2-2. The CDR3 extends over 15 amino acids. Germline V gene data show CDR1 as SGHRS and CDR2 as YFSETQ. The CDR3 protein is CASSTSFANTGELFF.

The CDR3 here is CATSRDSTDTQYF. The chain has TRBV15 and TRBJ2-3. The CDR3 sequence is 13 residues long. Germline loops: CDR1 LNHNV, CDR2 YYDKDF (reference sequence).

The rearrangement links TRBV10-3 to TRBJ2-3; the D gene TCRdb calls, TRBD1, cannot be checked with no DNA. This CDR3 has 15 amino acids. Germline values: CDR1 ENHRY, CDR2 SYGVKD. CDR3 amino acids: CAIRVQGTGTDTQYF.

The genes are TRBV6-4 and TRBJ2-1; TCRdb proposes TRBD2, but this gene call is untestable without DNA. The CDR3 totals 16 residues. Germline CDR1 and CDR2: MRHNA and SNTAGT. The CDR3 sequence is CASSDSMTSAHNEQFF.

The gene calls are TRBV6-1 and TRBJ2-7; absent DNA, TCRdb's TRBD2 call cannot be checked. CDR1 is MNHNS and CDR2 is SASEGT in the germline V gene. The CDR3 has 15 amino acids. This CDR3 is CASSAAGGPSYEQYF.

CDR3 sequence reads: CASSLGGGSWDEQFF. The chain couples TRBV28 to TRBJ2-1; TCRdb's D call of TRBD2 is untestable without DNA. Germline loops: CDR1 MDHEN, CDR2 SYDVKM. The CDR3 covers 15 residues.

The chain's CDR3 is CSARGTSGKSSYNEQFF. V and J are TRBV20-1 and TRBJ2-1; checking the TCRdb D call of TRBD2 is not possible without DNA. From germline, CDR1 is DFQATT and CDR2 SNEGSKA (reference sequence). The CDR3 extends over 17 amino acids.

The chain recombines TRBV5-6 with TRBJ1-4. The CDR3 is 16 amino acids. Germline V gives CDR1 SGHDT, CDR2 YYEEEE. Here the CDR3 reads CASSLAGVATNEKLFF.